This T cell receptor (beta chain) was captured by sequencing in a study of shared clonotypes between healthy human individuals. The CDR3 is 15 amino acids. V was pared by 5 bases and J by 4 bases, with 17 bases between. The germline gives CDR1 LNHDA, CDR2 SQIVND (reference sequence). Several immunoSEQ 96-well plates shared each subset's DNA, each plate a replicate. TCRdb's copy holds only in-frame clones and misses some; the assay was immunoSEQ multiplex PCR. The sample consists of over 700,000 clones, approximately 77% of them appearing once. The donors, healthy adults who were HIV-negative, had experienced no recent acute infections or vaccinations. The study separated CD4+ cells into CD45RA+ naive and CD45RA-negative memory subsets.

The sequencing sample was made of memory CD4+ T cells sorted from blood. Subset indicated: CD45RA-negative fraction. This receptor was obtained from a young woman in good health. V is TRBV19 and J is TRBJ1-2; D call uncertain. The CDR3 is CASSRKSGIGYGYTF. In DNA, the CDR3 is TGTGCCAGTAGTCGGAAGTCCGGTATAGGCTATGGCTACACCTTC.